This is a list of T cell receptor beta chains from one sample in a study of shared clonotypes between healthy human individuals. Using immunoSEQ multiplex PCR, the repertoire was profiled, and TCRdb retains in-frame clones only, with some absent. This sample carries around 430,000 clones, roughly 80% of them seen once, and the ten largest clones take around 14%. The sequenced material came from PBMCs. The source of these receptors is a woman in her thirties or forties in good health. Some clones in this sample may be carry-over from other donors' samples. Both conserved end residues are part of each CDR3. A row's size may be missing; if present it is once, few, many or a size class.

cdr3_aa j_call v_call clone_size
CASSPGTGGRRYEQYF TRBJ2-7 TRBV5-4 few
CASQGTSGYNEQFF TRBJ2-1 TRBV28 NA
CASSWGDSVVDTQYF TRBJ2-3 TRBV5-5 NA
CASSYYDRTHSEQYF TRBJ2-7 TRBV6-6 NA
CASSPRAPSSGANVLTF TRBJ2-6 TRBV18 NA
CASRSFRYWGGRSDQPQHF TRBJ1-5 TRBV28 NA
CAWSVMGAGPIKNIQYF TRBJ2-4 TRBV30 NA
CSVAGGGTGELFF TRBJ2-2 TRBV29-1 once
CASSQARMSYEQYF TRBJ2-7 TRBV4-1 NA
CASSLGVGQIYEQFF TRBJ2-1 TRBV7-2 NA
CASWLRGTGELFF TRBJ2-2 TRBV27 NA
CASSLQSVGNTIYF TRBJ1-3 TRBV5-6 NA
CASSLGTSVLSEQFF TRBJ2-1 TRBV5-4 few
CASSGERGTGELFF TRBJ2-2 TRBV6-4 NA
CASSEWGWNTGELFF TRBJ2-2 TRBV2 NA
CASSLLGPGLAGEADTQYF TRBJ2-3 TRBV7-3 NA
CASSLAVLREQYF TRBJ2-7 TRBV7-2 NA
CASSLTGTGPHEQYF TRBJ2-7 TRBV7-8 NA
CSVIPRDRTNYGYTF TRBJ1-2 TRBV29-1 NA
CASSFSGLADTQYF TRBJ2-3 TRBV28 NA
CASSVGLAGVIEQFF TRBJ2-1 TRBV7-9 NA
CASSTSGTSSYEQYF NA TRBV7-2 once
CASSRTLDEQFF TRBJ2-1 TRBV11-2 NA
CASSQGTGGLRTEAFF TRBJ1-1 TRBV5-1 NA
CASSNRDRVGQETQYF TRBJ2-5 TRBV5-1 few
CASSPRGLGEKLFF TRBJ1-4 TRBV7-9 NA
CASSAEGTTGRYTF TRBJ1-2 TRBV6-4 NA
CAWSVTGLGEQYF NA TRBV30 NA
CASSFSGTSGETQYF TRBJ2-5 TRBV5-5 NA
CASSDLHPTVGGNQPQHF TRBJ1-5 TRBV6-4 NA
CASSESTIGELFF TRBJ2-2 TRBV10-1 NA
CASSTNSRGNTIYF TRBJ1-3 TRBV6-5 NA
CASSAAAGGPSYNEQFF TRBJ2-1 TRBV25-1 NA
CASKQRTSYNEQFF TRBJ2-1 TRBV19 NA
CASSTSGRNIQYF TRBJ2-4 TRBV19 few
CASSQARRERTGELFF TRBJ2-2 TRBV14 NA
CASSPGTSDTDTQYF TRBJ2-3 TRBV7-9 NA
CASSVGLAGGVADTQYF TRBJ2-3 TRBV6-1 NA
CSAGGEQFF TRBJ2-1 TRBV20-1 NA
CASSLLQEKLFF TRBJ1-4 TRBV28 NA
CASSQEGPSARSYNEQFF TRBJ2-1 TRBV4-2 NA
CASSPYGQGNQPQHF TRBJ1-5 TRBV18 NA
CASSAMTSGSGTGELFF TRBJ2-2 TRBV18 NA
CASSPPGLAGYEQYF TRBJ2-7 TRBV7-2 NA
CASSSAGDTQYF TRBJ2-3 TRBV6-1 NA
CASSVAGQGLGNTIYF TRBJ1-3 TRBV9 NA